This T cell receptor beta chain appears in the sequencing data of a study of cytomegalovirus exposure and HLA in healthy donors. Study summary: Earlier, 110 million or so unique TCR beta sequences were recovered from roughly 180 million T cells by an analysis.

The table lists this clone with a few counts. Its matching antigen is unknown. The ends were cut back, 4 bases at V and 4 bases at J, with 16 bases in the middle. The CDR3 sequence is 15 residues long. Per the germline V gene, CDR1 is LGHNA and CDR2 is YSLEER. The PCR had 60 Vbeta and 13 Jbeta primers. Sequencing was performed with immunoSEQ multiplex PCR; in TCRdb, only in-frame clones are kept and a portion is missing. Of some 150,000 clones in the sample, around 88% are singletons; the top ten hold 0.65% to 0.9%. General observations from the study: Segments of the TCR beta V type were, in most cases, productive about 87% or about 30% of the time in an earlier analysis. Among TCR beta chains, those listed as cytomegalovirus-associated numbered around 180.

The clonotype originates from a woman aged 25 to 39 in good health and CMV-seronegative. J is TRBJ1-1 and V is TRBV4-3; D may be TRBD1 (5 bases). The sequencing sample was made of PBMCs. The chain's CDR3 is CASSPPGRGSTEAFF. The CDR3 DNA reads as TGCGCCAGCAGCCCCCCGGGCCGGGGGTCCACTGAAGCTTTCTTT.